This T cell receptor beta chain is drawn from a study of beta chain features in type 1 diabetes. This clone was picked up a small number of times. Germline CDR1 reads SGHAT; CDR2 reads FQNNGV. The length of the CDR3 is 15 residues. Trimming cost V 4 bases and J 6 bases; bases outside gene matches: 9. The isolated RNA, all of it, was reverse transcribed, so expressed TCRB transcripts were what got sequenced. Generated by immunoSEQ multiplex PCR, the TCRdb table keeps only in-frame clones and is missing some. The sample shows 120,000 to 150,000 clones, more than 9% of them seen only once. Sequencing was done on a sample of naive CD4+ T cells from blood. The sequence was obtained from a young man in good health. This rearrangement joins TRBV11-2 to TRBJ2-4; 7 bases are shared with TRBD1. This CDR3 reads CASSSQGQLGNIQYF. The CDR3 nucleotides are TGTGCCAGCAGCTCACAGGGACAGTTGGGAAACATTCAGTACTTC.